The T cell receptor beta chain described here comes from a study of T-cell reconstitution after alpha-beta-depleted transplantation in children. As for this clonotype: Its specificity is unknown.

It was with unique molecular identifiers that the TCRbeta library was prepared. TCRdb itself ran the PCR reads through MiXCR, one entry per CDR3 protein. The table has fewer than 450,000 distinct CDR3 sequences, roughly 17% seen once. Overall study findings and caveats: A year post-transplant, T-cell counts and diversity derived mostly from newly produced T cells. It was reported that alpha-beta T cells came from several hundred expanded graft clones (about two months after transplant). Some patients owed their high day-60 TCRbeta diversity to surviving recipient T cells and thymic progenitors.

Sequencing was performed on PBMCs, mostly from graft donor cells, taken 360 days after TCRalphabeta/CD19-depleted stem cell transplant. This clonotype was obtained from a male patient aged 2-10 years who had a stem cell transplant for acute lymphoblastic leukemia, so the T cells may come from the graft donor.

CDR3 loop: CASSQRQGWAYEQYF. CDR3 DNA sequence: TGTGCCAGCAGTCAGAGACAGGGGTGGGCCTACGAGCAGTACTTC. The rearrangement links TRBV12-3 or TRBV12-4 to TRBJ2-7, with 8 bases matching TRBD1. The V segment lost 5 bases and the J segment 2 bases; nucleotides outside the gene matches: 8. The CDR3 consists of 15 residues.